This record covers a single T cell receptor beta chain. The germline gives CDR1 SGHDT, CDR2 YYEEEE. With 4 bases clipped from V and 5 bases from J, the junction kept 11 bases outside the gene matches. This CDR3 has 15 residues. This record comes from a study of blood T cell repertoires in COVID-19. Generated by immunoSEQ multiplex PCR, the TCRdb table keeps only in-frame clones and is missing some. The sample yields around 190,000 clones, 84% seen once. The receptor was isolated from a woman under 40 who had been exposed to COVID-19. The V gene is TRBV5-6, the J gene TRBJ2-5, with TRBD2 identical over 7 bases. The sequenced material came from PBMCs or T cells enriched from blood (not recorded which). CDR3 DNA: TGTGCCAGCAGCATAGGTGCGGGGGACTCCGAGACCCAGTACTTC. Its translation is CASSIGAGDSETQYF.